Given below is one TCR beta chain in context. This sample is drawn from a study of blood T cell repertoires in COVID-19. Study-level information: Collection of acute and convalescent COVID-19 samples took place in the United States, Italy and Spain.

The table came from immunoSEQ multiplex PCR; TCRdb's copy has only in-frame clones and leaves some out. The sample holds about 89,000 clones; nearly 80% are singletons and the top ten take roughly 6.3%. CDR1 and CDR2 (germline): SGHNT, YENEEA. V lost 6 bases and J 3 bases, leaving 20 bases between the germline ends. CDR3 size: 17 residues. While infection was still active, Seattle patients were enrolled and then followed longitudinally. V and J are TRBV11-3 and TRBJ2-2, with TRBD1 as a possible D gene (7 bases). The sequenced sample consisted of peripheral blood. The TCR was taken from a man aged 65-85 years with COVID-19, enrolled during active disease. The CDR3 DNA reads as TGTGCCAGCAGTCTAAGGGGGGCTCAGGGGGACACCGGGGAGCTGTTTTTT. It encodes CASSLRGAQGDTGELFF.